Sequencing of this TCR beta chain was carried out in a study of post-analysis software for immune sequencing data. Many counts were recorded for this clonotype. Its specificity is not known. Trimming cost V 0 bases and J 8 bases, with 10 bases left between them. This CDR3 spans 14 amino acids. Germline assignment: CDR1 MGHRA and CDR2 YSYEKL. Sequencing libraries made from TCR beta cDNA carried unique molecular identifiers. T cells numbering about 0.95 to 10 million gave rise to around 500,000 cDNA molecules. TCRdb processed the PCR reads anew with MiXCR; each CDR3 protein has one entry. This sample carries 380,000 or so distinct CDR3 sequences, roughly 36% of them seen once, and the ten largest clones take around 15%. Study-wide results and caveats: The study found TRBV5-6, TRBV5-1 and TRBV20-1 among 5 or 6 TRBV segments more frequent in patients than controls. A significant reduction in normalized Chao1 diversity was observed in multiple sclerosis patients versus controls. Strong co-clustering by F measure was evident for samples that had been prepared in the same batch.

The chain combines TRBV4-1 with TRBJ1-4; a weak D match, TRBD1 (5 bases). This TCR was recovered from a girl aged 5 to 17 with multiple sclerosis. Material for sequencing was blood. In DNA, the CDR3 is TGCGCCAGCAGCCAAGAAGCCAGGGACGAAAAACTGTTTTTT. Its translation: CASSQEARDEKLFF.